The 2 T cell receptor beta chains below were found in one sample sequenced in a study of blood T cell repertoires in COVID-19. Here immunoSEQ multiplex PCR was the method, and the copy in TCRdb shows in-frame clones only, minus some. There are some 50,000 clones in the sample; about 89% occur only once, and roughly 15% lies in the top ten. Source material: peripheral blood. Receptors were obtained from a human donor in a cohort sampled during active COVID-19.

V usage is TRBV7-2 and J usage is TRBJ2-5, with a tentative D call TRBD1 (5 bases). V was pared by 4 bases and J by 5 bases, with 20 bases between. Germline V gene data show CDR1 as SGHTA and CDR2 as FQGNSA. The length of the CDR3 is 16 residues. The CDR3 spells CASSSPWTILPETQYF. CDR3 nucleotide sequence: TGTGCCAGCAGCTCGCCTTGGACAATCCTCCCGGAGACCCAGTACTTC.

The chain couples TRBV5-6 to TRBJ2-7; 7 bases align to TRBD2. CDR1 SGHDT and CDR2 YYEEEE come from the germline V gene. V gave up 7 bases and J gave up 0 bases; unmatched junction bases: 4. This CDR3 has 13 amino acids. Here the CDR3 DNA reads TGTGCCAGCGCAACTAGCGCCTCCTACGAGCAGTACTTC. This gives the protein CASATSASYEQYF.